This T cell receptor beta chain was sequenced for a study of OX40 agonist ivuxolimab in advanced cancers. In the study overall: Ivuxolimab was an agonistic, fully human IgG2 monoclonal antibody directed against OX40 (CD134), a costimulatory receptor. Intravenous ivuxolimab was administered to patients every 2 weeks at six dose levels: 0.01, 0.1, 0.3, 1.5, 3 and 10 mg/kg. Among the roughly 52 dose-escalation patients, some 20 had hepatocellular carcinoma, some 15 melanoma, 9 renal cell carcinoma and 9 head and neck cancer. In the dose-escalation cohort, around four fifths of patients were male, and the mean age was roughly 60 years with a range of about 23 to 79. Prior anti-PD-1, anti-PD-L1 or anti-CTLA-4 therapy was permitted, and about two fifths of dose-escalation patients had received checkpoint inhibitors. Partial responses occurred in three dose-escalation patients: two with cutaneous melanoma and one with hepatocellular carcinoma. Peripheral TCRbeta sequencing was intended to test whether TCR sequence diversity was altered and clonal T-cell expansion was caused by ivuxolimab. The paper reports the monotherapy dose-escalation portion (N of about 50 patients) of the phase I ivuxolimab trial. Results the study describes overall, beyond this receptor: The antigen specificity of the clonally expanded peripheral T cells was not determined. In the 0.1-3.0 mg/kg groups, partial responders were among the patients with the lowest normalized peripheral clonal expansion, particularly in CD8+ T cells. Low levels of normalized T-cell clonal expansion were also seen in some nonresponding patients. After ivuxolimab, more expanded clones were found on average in CD8+ T cells than in CD4+ T cells. At doses from 0.1 to 3.0 mg/kg, clonal expansion was seen in both CD4+ and CD8+ blood T cells between baseline and week 6.

Genomic DNA was extracted from sorted cells for sequencing of the TCRbeta CDR3 region. The immunoSEQ Assay was used for sequencing of TCRbeta CDR3 regions. TCRdb obtained this table from immuneACCESS and retained in-frame rearrangements with V and J assigned. These tables miss some clones; where compared with another copy, unresolved V genes account for less than half of the shortfall, and the remainder is unexplained. The sample contains about 22,000 clones, roughly four fifths of them found a single time. The ten most abundant clones make up about half of the sample. The junction carries 11 bases between V and J, which are trimmed by 0 bases and 3 bases respectively. In the germline V gene (reference sequence), CDR1 corresponds to MNHEY and CDR2 to SMNVEV. The CDR3 runs 15 amino acids, cysteine and phenylalanine included. The entry retains the CDR3 DNA only, 45 bases that are in frame from base 1.

Patients with autoimmune disease history or receiving systemic immunosuppression were excluded from the trial. In every dose cohort, peripheral blood was drawn for TCR sequencing at baseline, cycle 4 day 1, and cycle 7 day 1. Samples were obtained from an open-label, multicenter, first-in-human phase I dose-escalation trial of ivuxolimab. Adults with locally advanced or metastatic melanoma, renal cell, hepatocellular, or head and neck squamous cell carcinoma were enrolled in the trial. Before TCR sequencing, CD4+ T cells and CD8+ T cells from peripheral blood were sorted into separate populations. This clone was picked up one time. It lacks a known antigen. Base qualities were left out, and no much larger clone turns up one base away.

This clonotype was obtained from an adult with an advanced solid tumor such as melanoma, head and neck, liver or kidney cancer. The V gene is TRBV27 and the J gene is TRBJ1-1, with a weak D call of TRBD1 (5 bases match). This material consisted of CD4+ or CD8+ T cells sorted from blood, taken in a trial of the OX40 agonist ivuxolimab. The DNA is as follows: TGTGCCAGCAGTTTATCTGGGGGAGGGGACACTGAAGCTTTCTTT. Its protein product is CASSLSGGGDTEAFF.